The T cell receptor (beta chain) described here comes from a study of shared clonotypes between healthy human individuals. Every immunoSEQ plate was one replicate of a subset's evenly spread DNA. Here immunoSEQ multiplex PCR was the method, and the copy in TCRdb shows in-frame clones only, minus some. The sample lists 2 million to 3 million clones; over 85% were seen once. As for this clone: One base away lies a much larger clone, so this may be a sequencing read error. The sample has other DNA sequences that encode this CDR3 too.

The CDR3 spans 13 residues. Per germline, CDR1 KGHSH and CDR2 LQKENI. V lost 0 bases to trimming and J lost 4 bases, with 5 bases between them. Specimen: naive CD4+ T cells from PBMCs. Subset denoted: CD45RA+ positively selected. This receptor was identified in a man aged 18 to 29 in good health. Some clones in this sample may be carry-over from other donors' samples. The chain has TRBV18 and TRBJ2-3; D is undetermined. The CDR3 DNA follows: TGTGCCAGCTCACCACCGAGCTCAGATACGCAGTATTTT. Protein sequence: CASSPPSSDTQYF.